The 30 T cell receptor beta chains given below trace back to one sample, sequenced in a study of T cells in Graves' hyperthyroidism and ophthalmopathy. Amplification of TCR beta CDR3 regions was performed using RNA transcripts as template. The study used the HTBI primer set for a first-round RT-PCR of the TCR CDR3. MiXCR was run by TCRdb on the multiplex PCR reads, yielding one entry per CDR3 protein. The sample has 300,000 to 450,000 distinct CDR3 sequences; 17% are singletons. Sequenced material: blood. The receptor source for this set is a woman aged 25 to 45 with Graves' hyperthyroidism that later progressed to Graves' ophthalmopathy.

This clonotype was counted only a few times. V is TRBV7-6 and J is TRBJ2-5; 7 nucleotides match TRBD2. CDR3 length: 14 residues. V trimming: 1 base; J trimming: 7 bases; junction bases outside the gene matches: 6. Germline CDR1 reads SGHVS; CDR2 reads FNYEAQ. The CDR3 region is CASSLEQPGGTQYF. The CDR3 coding sequence is TGTGCCAGCAGCTTAGAACAGCCGGGGGGGACCCAGTACTTC.

This chain uses TRBV19 with TRBJ2-7; a possible D gene is TRBD2 (5 bases). Germline CDR1 is LNHDA and CDR2 is SQIVND (reference sequence). The CDR3 has 15 residues. The V and J ends lost 3 bases and 4 bases respectively, with 16 bases between them. The CDR3 spells CASSIGGTKLYEQYF. The CDR3 DNA reads TGTGCCAGTAGTATCGGAGGAACTAAACTATACGAGCAGTACTTC.

This chain joins TRBV2 and TRBJ1-6; the match to TRBD1 covers 8 bases. V lost 5 bases, J lost 3 bases, and 12 bases stayed unmatched. The CDR3 length is 18 residues. Looked up from germline, CDR1 is SNHLY and CDR2 is FYNNEI. CDR3 in amino acids: CASSRGQDTVLYNSPLHF. The CDR3 region has the DNA TGTGCCAGCAGTCGGGGACAGGACACAGTCCTCTATAATTCACCCCTCCACTTT.

This clonotype occurred many times. The chain joins TRBV12-3 or TRBV12-4 to TRBJ1-1; possible D gene TRBD1, 5 bases. CDR3 length: 14 residues. V was cut by 1 base and J by 4 bases, with 10 bases left in between. This chain's CDR3 is CASSLVRGVTEAFF. The CDR3 coding sequence is TGTGCCAGCAGTTTAGTAAGGGGCGTCACTGAAGCTTTCTTT.

The sample holds a few counts of this clonotype. The rearrangement joins TRBV19 to TRBJ1-4; D may be TRBD1 (6 bases). The germline V gene has CDR1 LNHDA and CDR2 SQIVND (reference sequence). With 3 bases removed from V and 5 bases from J, the gap between germline ends came to 13 bases. The CDR3 consists of 15 residues. CDR3: CASSMESGANEKLFF. CDR3 DNA sequence: TGTGCCAGTAGTATGGAATCGGGGGCCAATGAAAAACTGTTTTTT.

This clonotype has more than one count but fewer than ten. The V call is TRBV20-1, the J call TRBJ2-4, with D maybe TRBD1 (5 bases). V was pared by 0 bases and J by 0 bases, with 12 bases between. The CDR3 loop spans 16 amino acids. Germline CDR1 reads DFQATT; CDR2 reads SNEGSKA (reference sequence). CDR3 sequence reads: CSARDNRGLAKNIQYF. In nucleotides, the CDR3 is TGCAGTGCTAGAGATAATAGGGGCCTAGCCAAAAACATTCAGTACTTC.

This clonotype has a count of ten or more. The chain uses TRBV18 and TRBJ1-4; D possibly corresponds to TRBD1 (6 bases). The CDR3 is made up of 15 amino acids. Germline CDR1 is KGHSH and CDR2 is LQKENI. Between the trimmed V and J ends, which lost 5 bases and 4 bases, there was a span of 14 bases. The CDR3 nucleotides are TGTGCCAGCTCAGCAGGGGACGGTCTTAATGAAAAACTGTTTTTT. Translating it yields CASSAGDGLNEKLFF.

This clonotype appeared many times. The genes are TRBV2 and TRBJ2-5, with D possibly matching TRBD1 (5 bases). The germline CDR1 and CDR2 sequences are SNHLY and FYNNEI. The CDR3 has 14 residues. Trimming removed 4 bases from V and 2 bases from J, with 11 bases in between. The CDR3 loop reads CASSGTIEQETQYF. In nucleotides, the CDR3 is TGTGCCAGCAGTGGGACAATCGAGCAAGAGACCCAGTACTTC.

V is TRBV11-2 and J is TRBJ2-7, with a tentative D call TRBD2 (5 bases). Trimming pared 5 bases from V and 4 bases from J, leaving 24 bases between. Germline V gives CDR1 SGHAT, CDR2 FQNNGV. The CDR3 is 17 amino acids. The CDR3 bases are TGTGCCAGCAGCACCGTGAAACGAGGAGGAGGAAGATACGAGCAGTACTTC. Its protein is CASSTVKRGGGRYEQYF.

This chain uses TRBV9 with TRBJ2-3; 11 bases line up with TRBD2. The CDR3 sequence is 17 residues long. CDR1 is SGDLS, CDR2 YYNGEE, per germline. Trimming cost V 4 bases and J 5 bases; bases outside gene matches: 12. The CDR3 bases are TGTGCCAGCAGCCAAGGTGATAGCGGGAGGGCTCGAGATACGCAGTATTTT. Protein: CASSQGDSGRARDTQYF.

This clonotype was seen ten or more times. CDR3 DNA: TGTGCCAGCAGTCTCGGACAGGGGTTATGGAACACTGAAGCTTTCTTT. Protein sequence: CASSLGQGLWNTEAFF. The chain links TRBV12-3 or TRBV12-4 to TRBJ1-1; 9 bases are shared with TRBD1. V shed 5 bases, J shed 1 base, and the junction held 8 bases outside the gene matches. This CDR3 contains 16 residues.

This clonotype was seen repeatedly, ten times or more. The chain has TRBV6-1 and TRBJ2-6, with D possibly being TRBD1 or TRBD2 (5 bases each). Deletions cut 1 base from V and 0 bases from J, with 13 bases between. CDR3 length equals 18 residues. Germline-derived CDR1 and CDR2 are MNHNS and SASEGT. The CDR3 loop reads CASSEGGPHDSGANVLTF. Written as DNA, the CDR3 is TGTGCCAGCAGTGAAGGGGGACCTCATGACTCTGGGGCCAACGTCCTGACTTTC.

Remarks on this clonotype: A junction end diverges from the germline sequence, so it may reflect a read error. The chain joins TRBV28 to TRBJ1-1; weak D call: TRBD1 (6 bases). Germline V gene sequence: CDR1 MDHEN, CDR2 SYDVKM. The CDR3 has 16 amino acids. CDR3 nucleotides: TGTGCCAGCAGTTTGTGGGGTCCGGGGGCGAACGCTGAAGCTTTCTTT. Protein: CASSLWGPGANAEAFF.

This clonotype was picked up many times. J is TRBJ2-5 and V is TRBV20-1; tentative D call: TRBD2 (6 bases). CDR1 is DFQATT, CDR2 SNEGSKA, per germline (reference sequence). The CDR3 has 14 amino acids. V lost 0 bases and J lost 4, with 12 bases in between. CDR3 nucleotides: TGCAGTGCTAGAGATGTTTTGGGGGGAGAGACCCAGTACTTC. Amino acid sequence: CSARDVLGGETQYF.

V is TRBV5-6 and J is TRBJ1-1; D call uncertain. The CDR3 extends over 10 amino acids. Trimming removed 4 bases from V and 8 bases from J, with 6 bases in between. The germline CDR1 and CDR2 sequences are SGHDT and YYEEEE. The CDR3 bases are TGTGCCAGCAGCATTACCGAAGCTTTCTTT. This encodes CASSITEAFF.

Ten or more counts support this clonotype. The chain couples TRBV28 to TRBJ1-5; D possibly corresponds to TRBD1 (5 bases). Germline assignment: CDR1 MDHEN and CDR2 SYDVKM. V was clipped by 6 bases and J by 1 base, with 7 bases between them. The CDR3 totals 13 residues. The chain's CDR3 is CASRWTSNQPQHF. CDR3 nucleotide sequence: TGTGCCAGCAGATGGACAAGCAATCAGCCCCAGCATTTT.

The sample holds many counts of this clonotype. The chain employs TRBV7-9 and TRBJ1-6, with a tentative D call TRBD1 (5 bases). Germline V lookup: CDR1 SEHNR, CDR2 FQNEAQ (reference sequence). Trimming left V 5 bases short and J 10 bases short, with 12 bases between. CDR3 length: 13 residues. CDR3 residues: CASSGGPKSPLHF. DNA for the CDR3: TGTGCCAGCAGCGGGGGACCCAAGTCACCCCTCCACTTT.

The chain carries TRBV10-2 and TRBJ2-3; possible D gene TRBD1, 5 bases. With 1 base removed from V and 0 bases from J, the gap between germline ends came to 11 bases. CDR1 WSHSY and CDR2 SAAADI come from the germline V gene. The CDR3 loop spans 16 amino acids. The CDR3 DNA follows: TGCGCCAGCAGTGAGTTATGGGGCCCCAGCACAGATACGCAGTATTTT. It translates to CASSELWGPSTDTQYF.

This chain uses TRBV20-1 with TRBJ2-3, with a weak D call TRBD2 (6 bases). The CDR3 covers 15 residues. Looked up from germline, CDR1 is DFQATT and CDR2 is SNEGSKA (reference sequence). The germline V and J ends were trimmed by 4 bases and 2 bases, with 16 bases remaining between them. In DNA, the CDR3 is TGCAGTGCTACCGAGAATGGACTATTCACAGATACGCAGTATTTT. The encoded protein is CSATENGLFTDTQYF.

This clonotype was observed at least ten times. The chain combines TRBV11-3 with TRBJ2-1; TRBD2 matches 9 bases. Germline CDR1 is SGHNT and CDR2 is YENEEA. V lost 5 bases, J lost 5 bases, and 19 bases stayed unmatched. This CDR3 has 19 amino acids. The CDR3 DNA is TGTGCCAGCAGCCCCAGAGGGACTAGCCTCTGGGACGGTCACAATGAGCAGTTCTTC. Protein product: CASSPRGTSLWDGHNEQFF.

This clonotype was detected many times. This chain joins TRBV2 and TRBJ1-2; perhaps TRBD1 as D (6 bases). The CDR3 covers 17 residues. CDR1 is SNHLY, CDR2 FYNNEI, per germline. Trimming left V 3 bases short and J 7 bases short, with 24 bases between. Here the CDR3 reads CASSDSASGGRRIGYTF. Here the CDR3 DNA reads TGTGCCAGCAGTGATAGTGCATCGGGGGGCCGCCGGATTGGCTACACCTTC. The full variable domain, completed using reference TRBV2 and TRBJ1-2, is EPEVTQTPSHQVTQMGQEVILRCVPISNHLYFYWYRQILGQKVEFLVSFYNNEISEKSEIFDDQFSVERPDGSNFTLKIRSTKLEDSAMYFCASSDSASGGRRIGYTFGSGTRLTVV.

Worth noting for this clonotype: A read error may be the cause here, since a much bigger clone is one base away. V is TRBV20-1 and J is TRBJ1-2; D is possibly TRBD1 (5 bases). V was cut by 0 bases and J by 5 bases, with 10 bases left in between. This CDR3 spans 13 amino acids. From germline, CDR1 is DFQATT and CDR2 SNEGSKA (reference sequence). The CDR3 region has the DNA TGCAGTGCTAGAGATGTAGCAGGGTATGGCTACACCTTC. Residues: CSARDVAGYGYTF.

The V gene is TRBV18, the J gene TRBJ2-3; D is perhaps TRBD2 (6 bases). The length of the CDR3 is 14 residues. Germline-derived CDR1 and CDR2 are KGHSH and LQKENI. Between the trimmed V and J ends, which lost 1 base and 2 bases, there was a span of 7 bases. The CDR3 DNA is TGTGCCAGCTCACCACGGCGGGACACAGATACGCAGTATTTT. Amino acids: CASSPRRDTDTQYF. The full variable domain, rest sourced from reference TRBV18 and TRBJ2-3, is NAGVMQNPRHLVRRRGQEARLRCSPMKGHSHVYWYRQLPEEGLKFMVYLQKENIIDESGMPKERFSAEFPKEGPSILRIQQVVRGDSAAYFCASSPRRDTDTQYFGPGTRLTVL.

The J gene is TRBJ1-2, the V gene TRBV7-9; D might be TRBD1 (6 bases). Germline values: CDR1 SEHNR, CDR2 FQNEAQ (reference sequence). CDR3 length: 16 amino acids. The V and J ends lost 3 bases and 3 bases respectively, with 17 bases between them. CDR3 loop: CASSFSPQGRDYGYTF. Written as DNA, the CDR3 is TGTGCCAGCAGCTTTTCCCCGCAGGGGCGGGACTATGGCTACACCTTC.

The chain joins TRBV6-2 or TRBV6-3 to TRBJ2-3; TRBD2 agrees at 7 bases. J lost 8 bases, V lost 5 bases, and 16 bases had no gene match. Germline CDR1 reads MNHEY; CDR2 reads SVGEGT. The CDR3 spans 16 residues. The CDR3 protein is CASSAPIAGFVGTQYF. CDR3 bases: TGTGCCAGCAGTGCACCGATAGCGGGCTTCGTGGGTACGCAGTATTTT.

This clonotype was observed many times. The chain combines TRBV29-1 with TRBJ2-1; D not certain. Germline V CDR1 and CDR2: SQVTM, ANQGSEA. V was pared by 1 base and J by 5 bases, with 9 bases between. The CDR3 has 13 residues. CDR3 region: CSVEVGQHNEQFF. CDR3 nucleotide sequence: TGCAGCGTTGAAGTAGGGCAGCACAATGAGCAGTTCTTC.

This clonotype was counted ten times or more. The chain has TRBV29-1 and TRBJ1-1; D is undetermined. The CDR3 length is 12 residues. V lost 8 bases and J 6 bases, leaving 16 bases between the germline ends. The V gene's germline CDR1 is SQVTM and CDR2 ANQGSEA. DNA for the CDR3: TGCAGCTCCCGGACCGGAAGGCCTGAAGCTTTCTTT. Translated: CSSRTGRPEAFF.

This clonotype has only a few counts. The V gene is TRBV18, the J gene TRBJ1-1; the match to TRBD1 covers 12 bases. Germline V lookup: CDR1 KGHSH, CDR2 LQKENI. The CDR3 is 15 amino acids. V dropped 2 bases and J dropped 5; count of bases not matched to a gene: 3. Here the CDR3 reads CASSPGTGGGTEAFF. CDR3 DNA: TGTGCCAGCTCACCAGGGACAGGGGGCGGGACTGAAGCTTTCTTT.

This clonotype was observed many times. The V call is TRBV5-1, the J call TRBJ2-7; a weak D match, TRBD2 (5 bases). V was cut by 3 bases and J by 2 bases, with 9 bases left in between. The CDR3 covers 13 residues. CDR1 SGHRS and CDR2 YFSETQ come from the germline V gene. The CDR3 region has the DNA TGCGCCAGCAGCTATGACGGGACCTACGAGCAGTACTTC. This encodes CASSYDGTYEQYF. The variable domain in full, completed from reference TRBV5-1 and TRBJ2-7, reads KAGVTQTPRYLIKTRGQQVTLSCSPISGHRSVSWYQQTPGQGLQFLFEYFSETQRNKGNFPGRFSGRQFSNSRSEMNVSTLELGDSALYLCASSYDGTYEQYFGPGTRLTVT.

V is TRBV12-3 or TRBV12-4 and J is TRBJ1-1, with TRBD1 identical over 7 bases. The CDR3 extends over 13 amino acids. J was trimmed by 5 bases and V by 6 bases; bases with no gene match: 6. This CDR3 reads CASRSGTATEAFF. Here the CDR3 DNA reads TGTGCCAGCAGAAGTGGGACAGCAACTGAAGCTTTCTTT.